Listed below are T cell receptor beta chains from one sample, sequenced in a study of neurological immune-mediated disorders. Via MiXCR, TCRdb re-called the 5' RACE reads, giving one row per CDR3 protein. Of approximately 23,000 distinct CDR3 sequences in the sample, over 9.5% were seen once. Sample: PBMCs. These receptor sequences come from a woman aged 55-70 years with HTLV-1-associated myelopathy (HAM/TSP). Both conserved end residues are part of each CDR3. The D gene is left open where the match is weak. Expanded clones get a size class; other rows say once, few or many, or leave the size out.

.	14	TRBV30	TRBJ1-1	few	CACHLRSGRTEAFF	TGTGCCTGTCACCTGAGGTCAGGGAGGACTGAAGCTTTCTTT
.	15	TRBV5-1	TRBJ1-4	many	CASSLGGASNEKLFF	TGCGCCAGCAGCTTAGGTGGGGCGTCTAATGAAAAACTGTTTTTT
TRBD2	16	TRBV12-5	TRBJ2-2	.	CASGPQRGGKTGELFF	TGTGCTAGTGGTCCTCAGCGGGGGGGCAAGACCGGGGAGCTGTTTTTT
TRBD2	14	TRBV20-1	TRBJ2-5	many	CSAPGLAGIETQYF	TGCAGTGCACCGGGACTAGCCGGTATAGAGACCCAGTACTTC
.	12	TRBV11-3	TRBJ1-1	few	CASRGLGTEAFF	TGTGCCAGCAGGGGGCTTGGGACTGAAGCTTTCTTT
.	11	TRBV6-5	TRBJ2-7	many	CASSYGGHSYF	TGTGCCAGCAGTTACGGGGGACACTCGTACTTC
.	13	TRBV18	TRBJ1-1	.	CASSFGQNTEAFF	TGTGCCAGCTCTTTCGGACAGAACACTGAAGCTTTCTTT
.	17	TRBV5-1	TRBJ1-5	few	CASSEQPPDSSNQPQHF	TGCGCCAGCAGCGAACAACCCCCGGACAGCAGCAATCAGCCCCAGCATTTT
.	13	TRBV10-3	TRBJ2-3	many	CAISEGRRDTQYF	TGTGCCATCAGTGAGGGGCGGCGCGATACGCAGTATTTT
TRBD2	14	TRBV20-1	TRBJ2-2	many	CSARRGLVAGELFF	TGCAGTGCCAGGAGGGGACTAGTTGCCGGGGAGCTGTTTTTT
TRBD2	15	TRBV19	TRBJ2-7	few	CASTPTSGGLGEQYF	TGTGCCAGTACCCCGACTAGCGGGGGCCTGGGAGAGCAGTACTTC
TRBD1	17	TRBV4-2	TRBJ2-2	many	CASSQDYRTGVTGELFF	TGTGCCAGCAGCCAAGATTACCGGACAGGGGTCACCGGGGAGCTGTTTTTT
.	13	TRBV9	TRBJ1-6	many	CASSGGFNSPLHF	TGTGCCAGCAGCGGGGGCTTCAATTCACCCCTCCACTTT
.	15	TRBV7-9	TRBJ1-1	many	CASSSVLGYGTEAFF	TGTGCCAGCAGCTCGGTGTTGGGGTACGGCACTGAAGCTTTCTTT
.	17	TRBV18	TRBJ2-6	many	CASSPLQGQGGANVLTF	TGTGCCAGCTCACCACTCCAGGGCCAAGGTGGGGCCAACGTCCTGACTTTC
TRBD1	11	TRBV13	TRBJ2-5	many	CASSPGGTQYF	TGTGCCAGCAGCCCAGGGGGGACCCAGTACTTC
TRBD1	16	TRBV5-1	TRBJ2-1	many	CASSYAPGQVSNEQFF	TGCGCCAGCAGCTACGCCCCGGGACAGGTTTCCAATGAGCAGTTCTTC
.	13	TRBV29-1	TRBJ1-1	many	CSVQGGMNTEAFF	TGCAGCGTTCAGGGCGGGATGAACACTGAAGCTTTCTTT
TRBD2	14	TRBV20-1	TRBJ2-1	.	CSAELAGAYNEQFF	TGCAGTGCCGAACTAGCGGGAGCCTACAATGAGCAGTTCTTC
.	12	TRBV29-1	TRBJ2-3	many	CSVERLTDTQYF	TGCAGCGTTGAAAGGCTCACAGATACGCAGTATTTT
TRBD1	16	TRBV7-2	TRBJ2-7	many	CASSLTGASSSYEQYF	TGTGCCAGCAGCTTAACAGGGGCCTCAAGCTCCTACGAGCAGTACTTC
.	12	TRBV20-1	TRBJ1-1	.	CSAKDSSTEAFF	TGCAGTGCGAAGGACAGTAGCACTGAAGCTTTCTTT
TRBD2	14	TRBV7-8	TRBJ2-5	.	CASSLLAGIENQYF	TGTGCCAGCAGCTTACTAGCGGGGATTGAGAACCAGTACTTC
.	12	TRBV5-1	TRBJ2-7	many	CASSLGRYEQYF	TGCGCCAGCAGCTTGGGTCGCTACGAGCAGTACTTC
TRBD1	14	TRBV11-2	TRBJ2-7	many	CASSWPGQPYEQYF	TGTGCCAGCAGCTGGCCGGGACAGCCCTACGAGCAGTACTTC
TRBD1	13	TRBV5-1	TRBJ2-7	many	CASSFTGADEQYF	TGCGCCAGCAGCTTTACAGGGGCGGACGAGCAGTACTTC
.	15	TRBV20-1	TRBJ2-1	medium-sized	CSARESWEPDNEQFF	TGCAGTGCTAGAGAATCTTGGGAACCGGACAATGAGCAGTTCTTC
TRBD1	16	TRBV3-1	TRBJ1-5	many	CASSLGTAYSNQPQHF	TGTGCCAGCAGTCTTGGGACAGCTTATAGCAATCAGCCCCAGCATTTT
.	14	TRBV28	TRBJ1-1	many	CASSFIGANTEAFF	TGTGCCAGCAGTTTTATCGGGGCGAACACTGAAGCTTTCTTT
.	15	TRBV20-1	TRBJ2-3	many	CSARDPAGSTDTQYF	TGCAGTGCTAGAGATCCTGCAGGGAGCACAGATACGCAGTATTTT
.	13	TRBV6-2/TRBV6-3	TRBJ1-5	many	CASSSGEKMPQHF	TGTGCCAGCAGTTCGGGGGAGAAGATGCCCCAGCATTTT
TRBD1	17	TRBV5-1	TRBJ1-1	medium-sized	CASSSGTGAMRNTEAFF	TGCGCCAGCAGCTCAGGGACAGGGGCCATGAGAAACACTGAAGCTTTCTTT
.	14	TRBV20-1	TRBJ2-7	many	CSARDFRAAYEQYF	TGCAGTGCTAGAGATTTTCGGGCAGCGTACGAGCAGTACTTC
.	16	TRBV6-5	TRBJ2-2	many	CASSYSRFSNTGELFF	TGTGCCAGCAGTTACTCGCGGTTCTCAAACACCGGGGAGCTGTTTTTT
.	16	TRBV5-1	TRBJ1-1	many	CASSLANRVLNTEAFF	TGCGCCAGCAGCTTGGCCAACCGGGTTCTCAACACTGAAGCTTTCTTT
TRBD1	13	TRBV25-1	TRBJ1-2	many	CASSKGQGTGYTF	TGTGCCAGCAGTAAGGGACAGGGGACTGGCTACACCTTC
.	13	TRBV7-3	TRBJ1-1	.	CASSAGTNTEAFF	TGTGCCAGCAGCGCAGGGACAAACACTGAAGCTTTCTTT